These T cell receptor beta chains were read from a single sample in a study of blood T cell repertoires in COVID-19. Profiling relied on immunoSEQ multiplex PCR, and the TCRdb table lists in-frame clones only, not all of them. The data hold about 66,000 clones, with about four fifths observed a single time. Sequencing input: peripheral blood. Receptors originate from a human donor in a cohort sampled during active COVID-19. Each CDR3 is given with its conserved first and last residue. The D gene is left open where the match is weak. Size values are once, few and many counts, or a class for expanded clones, and some rows have none.

j_call	d_call	clone_size	v_call	cdr3_aa	cdr3_nt
TRBJ2-7	.	.	TRBV6-2/TRBV6-3	CASSYRPSYSYEQYF	TGTGCCAGCAGTTACCGCCCGAGCTACTCCTACGAGCAGTACTTC
TRBJ2-7	TRBD1	.	TRBV2	CASSEEGTGIYEQYF	TGTGCCAGCAGTGAAGAAGGGACAGGGATTTACGAGCAGTACTTC
TRBJ2-1	.	.	TRBV3-1/TRBV3-2	CASSPRVARGDREQFF	TGTGCCAGCAGCCCCCGCGTCGCCCGAGGAGATCGGGAGCAGTTCTTC
TRBJ1-6	.	.	TRBV9	CASSTQGNNSPLHF	TGTGCCAGCAGCACTCAGGGGAATAATTCACCCCTCCACTTT
TRBJ2-1	TRBD2	.	TRBV27	CASSLGTSGSGYEQFF	TGTGCCAGCAGTTTAGGAACTAGCGGGAGTGGGTATGAGCAGTTCTTC
TRBJ2-7	TRBD2	.	TRBV28	CASFRQTSGSYEQYF	TGTGCCAGCTTTCGCCAGACTAGCGGGAGCTACGAGCAGTACTTC
TRBJ2-1	TRBD2	.	TRBV5-1	CASSPGLAGAYNEQFF	TGCGCCAGCAGCCCGGGACTAGCGGGGGCCTACAATGAGCAGTTCTTC
TRBJ2-2	TRBD2	.	TRBV24-1	CATSDTSGANTGELFF	TGTGCCACCAGTGATACTAGCGGTGCGAACACCGGGGAGCTGTTTTTT
TRBJ2-4	.	.	TRBV18	CASSFGSSKNIQYF	TGTGCCAGCTCATTCGGTTCTTCCAAAAACATTCAGTACTTC
TRBJ2-5	.	once	TRBV7-2	CASSSATRRETQYF	TGTGCCAGCAGCTCTGCGACTAGACGTGAGACCCAGTACTTC
TRBJ1-1	.	.	TRBV4-3	CASSQGFRDVEAFF	TGCGCCAGCAGCCAAGGTTTCAGGGATGTTGAAGCTTTCTTT
TRBJ1-5	.	.	TRBV6-6	CASRQFNQPQHF	TGTGCCAGCCGACAATTCAATCAGCCCCAGCATTTT
TRBJ1-6	.	.	TRBV9	CASSVGQVNSPLHF	TGTGCCAGCAGCGTAGGTCAGGTTAATTCACCCCTCCACTTT
TRBJ1-5	TRBD1	.	TRBV6-5	CASRGQGANQPQHF	TGTGCCAGCAGAGGACAGGGGGCGAATCAGCCCCAGCATTTT
TRBJ1-5	.	.	TRBV28	CASIHRSTRSNQPQHF	TGTGCCAGCATCCACAGGAGCACCCGTAGCAATCAGCCCCAGCATTTT
TRBJ2-7	TRBD2	.	TRBV4-2	CASSHPGTSGYEQYF	TGTGCCAGCAGCCATCCCGGGACTAGCGGATACGAGCAGTACTTC
TRBJ2-7	.	.	TRBV27	CASSTRDLISYEQYF	TGTGCCAGCAGTACCCGGGACTTGATTTCCTACGAGCAGTACTTC
TRBJ1-4	.	.	TRBV28	CASSLRGAWDEKLFF	TGTGCCAGCAGTTTACGGGGGGCTTGGGATGAAAAACTGTTTTTT
TRBJ2-7	.	.	TRBV7-8	CASRLVGSGYEQYF	TGTGCCAGCAGACTAGTGGGGAGCGGGTACGAGCAGTACTTC
TRBJ2-3	TRBD2	.	TRBV6-2/TRBV6-3	CASSQTSGRITDTQYF	TGTGCCAGCAGTCAGACTAGCGGGAGAATCACAGATACGCAGTATTTT
TRBJ2-6	.	medium-sized	TRBV19	CASKPLAISGANVLTF	TGTGCCAGTAAACCTCTCGCGATCTCTGGGGCCAACGTCCTGACTTTC
TRBJ1-2	.	.	TRBV5-4	CASSFGGQFNTFNYGYTF	TGTGCCAGCAGCTTCGGAGGACAGTTTAACACATTTAACTATGGCTACACCTTC
TRBJ2-7	.	.	TRBV29-1	CSAYSSYEQYF	TGCAGCGCCTACTCTTCCTACGAGCAGTACTTC
TRBJ2-5	TRBD2	.	TRBV3-1/TRBV3-2	CASTRTSGRGETQYF	TGTGCCAGCACGAGGACTAGCGGGAGGGGAGAGACCCAGTACTTC
TRBJ1-5	.	few	TRBV19	CASSREQVGQPQHF	TGTGCCAGTAGTAGGGAACAGGTAGGTCAGCCCCAGCATTTT
TRBJ2-3	TRBD2	.	TRBV27	CASSFSTSLTDTQYF	TGTGCCAGCAGTTTCTCGACTAGCCTCACAGATACGCAGTATTTT
TRBJ1-5	TRBD1	once	TRBV5-1	CASSLEGAPHNQPQHF	TGCGCCAGCAGCTTGGAGGGGGCACCCCACAATCAGCCCCAGCATTTT
TRBJ1-1	.	few	TRBV30	CAWSREATEAFF	TGTGCCTGGAGTCGTGAGGCCACTGAAGCTTTCTTT
TRBJ2-3	.	.	TRBV6-5	CASRPRLVDTQYF	TGTGCCAGCAGACCCAGACTAGTAGATACGCAGTATTTT
TRBJ2-2	TRBD2	.	TRBV28	CAIGTSGNTGELFF	TGTGCCATCGGGACTAGCGGGAACACCGGGGAGCTGTTTTTT
TRBJ2-7	.	.	TRBV19	CASRASGEYEQYF	TGTGCCAGTAGAGCGTCAGGGGAGTACGAGCAGTACTTC
TRBJ2-3	.	once	TRBV18	CASSRGGGGTDTQYF	TGTGCCAGCTCCCGCGGCGGGGGCGGCACAGATACGCAGTATTTT
TRBJ2-3	.	.	TRBV3-1/TRBV3-2	CASSQPCTDTQYF	TGTGCCAGCAGCCAACCTTGCACAGATACGCAGTATTTT
TRBJ2-7	.	few	TRBV7-9	CASSLTGPGSYEQYF	TGTGCCAGCAGCTTGACAGGCCCGGGCTCCTACGAGCAGTACTTC